The 3 T cell receptor beta chains below come from one sample, sequenced in a study of T cell responses to AZD1222 COVID-19 vaccine. The table came from immunoSEQ multiplex PCR; TCRdb's copy has only in-frame clones and leaves some out. The table includes over 110,000 clones, roughly 90% detected once. This specimen consisted of peripheral blood, obtained 28 days after the second AZD1222 dose. These receptors were obtained from an adult who received the AZD1222 COVID-19 vaccine.

This chain joins TRBV7-2 and TRBJ1-5, with TRBD1 as a possible D gene (6 bases). V lost 4 bases and J lost 6, with 7 bases in between. CDR1 SGHTA and CDR2 FQGNSA come from the germline V gene. This CDR3 has 12 residues. The CDR3 reads CASSSQGQPQHF. The CDR3 DNA reads TGTGCCAGCAGCTCACAGGGTCAGCCCCAGCATTTT.

The V and J genes are TRBV18 and TRBJ2-2; TRBD1 might be the D (6 bases). The CDR3 extends over 16 amino acids. The ends were cut back, 3 bases at V and 5 bases at J, with 16 bases in the middle. Germline CDR1 and CDR2: KGHSH and LQKENI. Here the CDR3 reads CASSPLPRGRTGELFF. CDR3 sequence (DNA): TGTGCCAGCTCACCCCTGCCCAGGGGACGGACCGGGGAGCTGTTTTTT.

The chain joins TRBV6-5 to TRBJ1-3, with a tentative D call TRBD1 (5 bases). V lost 2 bases and J 4 bases, leaving 15 bases between the germline ends. Germline values: CDR1 MNHEY, CDR2 SVGAGI. This CDR3 has 16 amino acids. The CDR3 here is CASSYPIRGSGNTIYF. The CDR3 nucleotides read TGTGCCAGCAGTTACCCGATAAGGGGATCAGGAAACACCATATATTTT.